This T cell receptor (beta chain) was recorded in a study of T cell responses to AZD1222 COVID-19 vaccine. Study-wide results and limits: Vaccine-associated CD4 TCRs spanned spike, dominant at 160-218 and 743-854. As reported, nearly half of all spike-specific TCRs target variant regions that are unmutated. AZD1222 recipients seropositive at baseline numbered only 6 or 7. Repertoires in all cases were sampled only once the peak T cell response had passed.

TCRdb keeps only in-frame clones here, not all; method: immunoSEQ multiplex PCR. This sample yields 50,000 to 70,000 clones, of which around 85% are seen a single time; roughly a fifth belongs to the top ten. Points on this clone: Antigen specificity is unknown.

The CDR3 is 13 residues long. The germline V gene encodes CDR1 SNHLY and CDR2 FYNNEI. Deletions cut 6 bases from V and 4 bases from J, with 10 bases between. The material sequenced was peripheral blood, taken on day 0 of MenACWY control vaccination. This chain links TRBV2 with TRBJ1-5; maybe TRBD1 (6 bases). The source is an adult in good health. The DNA for the CDR3 is TGTGCCAGCAGATTGGACAGTAATCAGCCCCAGCATTTT. Translating gives CASRLDSNQPQHF.